The 2 T cell receptor beta chains listed next were all sequenced from one sample in a study of T cell repertoires in cytomegalovirus infection. TCRdb re-derived calls from the reads in MiXCR, one entry per CDR3 protein. The sample carries a few hundred thousand distinct CDR3 sequences, roughly 21% recorded once. Antigens of these TCRs are unknown. The source material was cultured PBMCs, sampled from culture after CMV antigen stimulation. These TCRs come from a human donor in good health (CMV status not recorded). Some clones in this sample may be carry-over from other donors' samples.

This clonotype was recorded many times. The chain is built from TRBV11-2 and TRBJ2-6, with D possibly being TRBD1 (6 bases). Germline CDR1 is SGHAT and CDR2 is FQNNGV. The CDR3 contains 16 residues. V dropped 5 bases and J dropped 1 base, with 12 bases sitting between them. The CDR3 region has the DNA TGTGCCAGCAGCCAGAGGGGGAGTTCTGGGGCCAACGTCCTGACTTTC. It encodes CASSQRGSSGANVLTF.

This clonotype occurred a few times. The chain links TRBV28 to TRBJ2-3, with D maybe TRBD1 (6 bases). V was pared by 3 bases and J by 6 bases, with 16 bases between. Germline CDR1 reads MDHEN; CDR2 reads SYDVKM. The CDR3 consists of 15 residues. The CDR3 DNA reads as TGTGCCAGCAGTTTCGGGGCGTCGAGGGGGGATACGCAGTATTTT. Protein product: CASSFGASRGDTQYF.